This TCR beta chain was recovered during a study of shared clonotypes between healthy human individuals (dated by TCRdb to the early 2020s). For the study in its entirety: Three men and a couple of women, aged 18 to 49 years, made up the cohort. For each donor, three plates each were used for CD4 naive and CD4 memory, two plates were used for CD8 naive, and one plate was used for CD8 memory. The study deeply sequenced blood TCR repertoires of about five healthy adults to estimate repertoire size and the extent of clonotype sharing between individuals. Libraries were prepared and TCR repertoires were sequenced by different laboratories using diverse techniques, in order to increase sequencing depth and limit assay-specific biases. Leukapheresis yielded between about 0.85 and 9 billion PBMCs per donor. Study-level results and caveats: Even with the large sequencing depth, rarefaction of the sorted-subset datasets indicated that sequencing was incomplete. When several donors were compared, the shared fraction of clonotypes was about 5% for naive CD4, around 3.5% for naive CD8, 2.3% for memory CD4, and 0.4% for memory CD8. Sampling was restricted to blood, and TCR repertoires in tissue are likely to differ from TCR repertoires in blood. The small number of donors limited the genetic and exposure-history diversity represented. Compared with non-shared clonotypes, clonotypes shared by all four sorted-subset donors had higher generation probabilities. Based on pairwise subsampling, the degree of clonotype sharing among donors was expected to be affected by sequencing depth. Naive subsets generally had larger estimated clonotype richness than memory subsets.

TCR CDR3 regions were amplified from genomic DNA by multiplex PCR using the deep immunoSEQ assay. Extracted genomic DNA from each cell subset was distributed evenly across all wells of several immunoSEQ 96-well plates, and each plate was treated as a replicate. For sorted subsets, 150 to 250 ng genomic DNA, equal to tens of thousands of T cell genomes, was loaded into each replicate PCR. Purified libraries were measured with a Qubit 3.0 fluorometer, size-checked on a Bioanalyzer 2100, and measured again with the KAPA Library Quantification kit. A separate single-read 150-cycle Illumina NextSeq 550 flow cell was used to sequence each immunoSEQ 96-well plate. The study's own analysis went as follows. The immunoSEQ output contained only junctional sequences without quality scores, so filtering could not match that applied to full-length reads. To assign V/J genes and CDR3, sequences were annotated using PyIR, a Python wrapper for IgBLAST v1.9, with IMGT germline references. Reads were filtered out if the reads had weak V/J assignments (E-value above 1e-6), no CDR3, stop codons, out-of-frame junctions, or ambiguous translated residues. A V3J clonotype was defined by an identical inferred V gene, J gene, and CDR3 amino acid sequence. Percentage overlap between repertoires was calculated by dividing the number of shared unique clonotypes by the size of the smaller repertoire. RTK rarefaction, the Chao1 estimator, and Recon v2.1 estimates of unobserved clonotypes were used to assess repertoire richness. Generation probabilities were computed with OLGA for all TCRbeta clonotypes obtained by the gDNA method from several donors. The table was pulled from immuneACCESS by TCRdb, which kept in-frame rearrangements only. Such tables lose some clones; where checked, under half of the loss comes from unresolved V genes, and the rest has no known cause. From that table come the V and J calls and clone size; the DNA was used to work out D and trimming. For this sample the table gives 150,000 to 200,000 clones, of which 66% were detected only once. In total, the top ten clones hold about 10% of the sample.

The germline V gene supplies CDR1 SGHDT and CDR2 YYEEEE. The CDR3 runs 16 amino acids, cysteine and phenylalanine included. Just CDR3 DNA is preserved here, 48 bases in frame from base 1. V lost 4 bases and J lost 0 bases, and the count of bases not matched to a germline gene is 8. The donors were healthy, HIV-negative adults who had no recently reported acute infections or vaccinations. Every donor was a Caucasian adult residing in Nashville, Tennessee, USA. CD4+ T cells were enriched by magnetic negative selection, after which naive cells were positively selected on CD45RA and the negative fraction was taken as the memory subset. Blood was collected by leukapheresis, and PBMCs were isolated by Ficoll-Histopaque density gradient centrifugation and then cryopreserved in liquid nitrogen vapor phase. Analytical flow cytometry was used to check the purity and quantity of each magnetically sorted T cell population. From each sorted fraction, genomic DNA was isolated and quantified by UV absorbance on a Nanodrop 2000c.

Of note for this clone: This clone's antigen is unknown. Within one base of it there is no much larger clone, and no base qualities were kept.

The specimen was memory CD4+ T cells sorted from blood. The sample's cell subset or site label, in plain terms: CD45RA-negative fraction. The TCR sequence derives from a man aged 30 to 39 in good health. The V gene is TRBV5-6 and the J gene is TRBJ2-5; 8 middle bases align to TRBD1. The DNA is as follows: TGTGCCAGCAGCCAAGGACAGGGACCTAACCAAGAGACCCAGTACTTC. The encoded protein is CASSQGQGPNQETQYF.